The 29 T cell receptor beta chains below come from one sample, sequenced in a study of T cell responses to AZD1222 COVID-19 vaccine. Assay: immunoSEQ multiplex PCR; the TCRdb copy retains only in-frame clones and omits some. This table holds 90,000 to 150,000 clones, around nine tenths found once. The input for sequencing was peripheral blood, taken on day 0 of AZD1222 vaccination. These receptors all stem from an adult in good health.

The gene calls are TRBV27 and TRBJ1-1, with D maybe TRBD1 (5 bases). The CDR3 has 15 residues. V was clipped by 5 bases and J by 5 bases, with 18 bases between them. The germline V gene encodes CDR1 MNHEY and CDR2 SMNVEV (reference sequence). DNA for the CDR3: TGTGCCAGCAGTCCCCGAAATTTTGGGGGGACTGAAGCTTTCTTT. This codes for CASSPRNFGGTEAFF.

In its sample, this clone was seen once. The chain recombines TRBV7-3 with TRBJ2-1, with D perhaps given as TRBD1 or TRBD2 (5 bases each). V was shortened by 5 bases and J by 3 bases, with 26 bases between the two germline ends. The CDR3 runs to 19 residues. Looked up from germline, CDR1 is SGHTA and CDR2 is FQGTGA. Here the CDR3 reads CASSPIRPGPRVDYNEQFF. The CDR3 bases are TGTGCCAGCAGCCCGATCCGCCCGGGACCCCGTGTGGACTACAATGAGCAGTTCTTC.

Details on this clone: Other DNA sequences in the sample encode the same CDR3. The chain uses TRBV3-1 (or the pseudogene TRBV3-2) and TRBJ1-1; D is uncertain. The CDR3 has 12 amino acids. Between the trimmed V and J ends, which lost 3 bases and 1 base, there was a span of 3 bases. Germline assignment: CDR1 LGHDT and CDR2 YNNKEL (reference sequence). CDR3 in DNA: TGTGCCAGCAGCCAGGGGAACACTGAAGCTTTCTTT. Translated, it gives CASSQGNTEAFF.

The J gene is TRBJ1-1, the V gene TRBV12-3 or TRBV12-4; D not certain. CDR3 length equals 12 residues. V was shortened by 7 bases and J by 1 base, with 7 bases between the two germline ends. The CDR3 region is CASTPGNTEAFF. The CDR3 coding sequence is TGTGCCAGCACCCCGGGGAACACTGAAGCTTTCTTT.

This clone was observed a handful of times. The J gene is TRBJ2-7, the V gene TRBV28; D could derive from TRBD1 or TRBD2 (5 bases each). CDR3 size: 13 residues. V was pared by 8 bases and J by 2 bases, with 13 bases between. CDR1 and CDR2 from the germline V gene are MDHEN and SYDVKM. CDR3 bases: TGTGCCAGCTTGGGGACCTTGACCTACGAGCAGTACTTC. Protein sequence: CASLGTLTYEQYF.

The chain couples TRBV20-1 to TRBJ1-3, with D unresolved. CDR1 DFQATT and CDR2 SNEGSKA come from the germline V gene (reference sequence). CDR3 size: 11 residues. CDR3 residues: CGCGYGNTIYF. The CDR3 nucleotides are TGCGGGTGTGGGTACGGAAACACCATATATTTT.

V and J are TRBV6-1 and TRBJ1-2; no firm D call. The V end was cut by 1 base, the J end by 1 base, with 10 bases between. CDR3 size: 15 residues. CDR1 and CDR2 from the germline V gene are MNHNS and SASEGT. The CDR3 sequence: CASSEVRRINYGYTF. Written as DNA, the CDR3 is TGTGCCAGCAGTGAAGTCAGGCGGATTAACTATGGCTACACCTTC.

The chain couples TRBV30 to TRBJ2-5; D may be TRBD1 (5 bases). Germline lookup yields CDR1 GTSNPN and CDR2 SVGIG (reference sequence). The V gene lost 4 bases and the J gene lost 0 bases, with 18 bases spanning the gap. The CDR3 is made up of 16 amino acids. CDR3 loop: CAWTLRNRTNQETQYF. The DNA of the CDR3 is TGTGCCTGGACTTTAAGGAACAGGACAAACCAAGAGACCCAGTACTTC.

The chain uses TRBV18 and TRBJ1-4, with TRBD1 matching 8 bases. Germline V gives CDR1 KGHSH, CDR2 LQKENI. The CDR3 runs 14 residues. The V and J ends lost 3 bases and 7 bases, in that order; junction bases with no gene match: 4. CDR3 DNA sequence: TGTGCCAGCTCACCCGACAGGGGAGGTGAAAAACTGTTTTTT. Translation: CASSPDRGGEKLFF. The full variable domain, in which reference TRBV18 and TRBJ1-4 provide the parts outside the CDR3, is NAGVMQNPRHLVRRRGQEARLRCSPMKGHSHVYWYRQLPEEGLKFMVYLQKENIIDESGMPKERFSAEFPKEGPSILRIQQVVRGDSAAYFCASSPDRGGEKLFFGSGTQLSVL.

The J gene is TRBJ2-1, the V gene TRBV5-1; a weak D match, TRBD2 (6 bases). There are 14 residues in the CDR3. CDR1 and CDR2 from the germline V gene are SGHRS and YFSETQ. Trimming removed 4 bases from V and 4 bases from J, with 12 bases in between. CDR3 loop: CASSHGTEYNEQFF. The CDR3 nucleotides are TGCGCCAGCAGCCACGGGACTGAGTACAATGAGCAGTTCTTC. Full variable domain (outside the CDR3, taken from reference TRBV5-1 and TRBJ2-1): KAGVTQTPRYLIKTRGQQVTLSCSPISGHRSVSWYQQTPGQGLQFLFEYFSETQRNKGNFPGRFSGRQFSNSRSEMNVSTLELGDSALYLCASSHGTEYNEQFFGPGTRLTVL.

Concerning this clone itself: The same CDR3 is also encoded by other DNA sequences in this sample. The chain joins TRBV18 to TRBJ1-4; D call uncertain. The CDR3 is made up of 13 amino acids. The V and J ends lost 3 bases and 5 bases respectively, with 7 bases between them. CDR1 and CDR2 from the germline V gene are KGHSH and LQKENI. CDR3 in amino acids: CASSPGLNEKLFF. The CDR3 coding sequence is TGTGCCAGCTCACCCGGATTGAATGAAAAACTGTTTTTT.

A word on this clone: A junction boundary mismatches the germline segment, possibly from a read error. The V call is TRBV7-7, the J call TRBJ2-2; 10 bases map to TRBD2. This CDR3 contains 16 residues. Germline CDR1 SSHAT, CDR2 FNYEAQ (reference sequence). The CDR3 DNA follows: TGTGCTAGCAGCCGCTTAGCGGGGGGCGGCACCGGGGAGCTGTTTTTT. Residues: CASSRLAGGGTGELFF.

In nucleotides, the CDR3 is TGTGCCAGCAGTTGGGACAGGGCAGATACGCAGTATTTT. This sequence encodes CASSWDRADTQYF. The chain employs TRBV27 and TRBJ2-3; 9 nucleotides agree with TRBD1. Germline V CDR1 and CDR2: MNHEY, SMNVEV (reference sequence). The V and J ends lost 4 bases and 4 bases, in that order; junction bases with no gene match: 0. This CDR3 has 13 residues.

The chain has TRBV28 and TRBJ2-1; 8 bases are shared with TRBD1. Germline CDR1 MDHEN, CDR2 SYDVKM. This CDR3 comprises 16 residues. Trimming cost V 5 bases and J 0 bases; bases outside gene matches: 6. CDR3 amino acids: CASSVSGGFSYNEQFF. The CDR3 region has the DNA TGTGCCAGCAGTGTGTCAGGGGGCTTCTCCTACAATGAGCAGTTCTTC.

The chain links TRBV7-3 to TRBJ2-3; no clear D gene. This CDR3 spans 14 amino acids. With 1 base removed from V and 6 bases from J, the gap between germline ends came to 11 bases. The germline CDR1 and CDR2 sequences are SGHTA and FQGTGA. CDR3 sequence reads: CASSLNPSSDTQYF. In nucleotides, the CDR3 is TGTGCCAGCAGCTTAAATCCGAGCTCGGATACGCAGTATTTT.

V usage is TRBV14 and J usage is TRBJ2-5; no firm D call. Trimming took 1 base from V and 4 from J, leaving 4 bases between them. Germline CDR1 reads SGHDN; CDR2 reads FVKESK. The CDR3 has 12 amino acids. CDR3 in amino acids: CASSQVRETQYF. The CDR3 region has the DNA TGTGCCAGCAGCCAAGTGCGAGAGACCCAGTACTTC.

This sequence joins TRBV27 and TRBJ1-1; D is possibly TRBD1 (5 bases). Trimming took 5 bases from V and 7 from J, leaving 20 bases between them. The CDR3 loop spans 15 amino acids. Germline assignment: CDR1 MNHEY and CDR2 SMNVEV (reference sequence). The DNA for the CDR3 is TGTGCCAGCAGTAAGGGCTTCCAGGGAACTATTGAAGCTTTCTTT. Encoded protein: CASSKGFQGTIEAFF.

This chain links TRBV5-4 with TRBJ2-2; 7 bases line up with TRBD2. The V segment lost 7 bases and the J segment 6 bases; nucleotides outside the gene matches: 12. Per germline, CDR1 SGHNT and CDR2 YYREEE (reference sequence). This CDR3 is built from 15 residues. The CDR3 DNA follows: TGTGCCAGCGGGTCCGGCGGGAGTATGGCCGGGGAGCTGTTTTTT. This translates into CASGSGGSMAGELFF.

This chain links TRBV5-8 with TRBJ2-2; D is ambiguous. Germline values: CDR1 SGHTS, CDR2 YDEGEE. The CDR3 runs 16 residues. V lost 0 bases and J lost 4, with 13 bases in between. The CDR3 spells CASSLAVSGVTGELFF. The CDR3 DNA reads TGTGCCAGCAGCTTGGCCGTATCAGGAGTCACCGGGGAGCTGTTTTTT.

The gene calls are TRBV2 and TRBJ2-1, with 11 bases that match TRBD2. This CDR3 region has 14 residues. The V gene's germline CDR1 is SNHLY and CDR2 FYNNEI. V lost 7 bases, J lost 5 bases, and 4 bases stayed unmatched. The CDR3, as DNA: TGTGCCAGCAATCGACTAGCGGGGCACAATGAGCAGTTCTTC. This translates into CASNRLAGHNEQFF.

V and J are TRBV5-4 and TRBJ1-1, with TRBD1 identical over 9 bases. The V and J ends lost 3 bases and 5 bases, in that order; junction bases with no gene match: 5. The CDR3 loop spans 14 amino acids. Germline loops: CDR1 SGHNT, CDR2 YYREEE (reference sequence). The CDR3 region is CASSWDRAHTEAFF. For the CDR3, the DNA is TGTGCCAGCAGCTGGGACAGGGCACATACTGAAGCTTTCTTT.

The V gene is TRBV27, the J gene TRBJ1-6; no reliable D call. The CDR3 extends over 17 amino acids. Between the trimmed V and J ends, which lost 3 bases and 0 bases, there was a span of 12 bases. From germline, CDR1 is MNHEY and CDR2 SMNVEV (reference sequence). CDR3 DNA: TGTGCCAGCAGTTTGAGCAGCCGCAGCTCCTATAATTCACCCCTCCACTTT. The encoded protein is CASSLSSRSSYNSPLHF.

The chain joins TRBV5-1 to TRBJ1-1; no definite D call. CDR3 length: 16 amino acids. Trimming took 3 bases from V and 1 from J, leaving 16 bases between them. Germline values: CDR1 SGHRS, CDR2 YFSETQ. Here the CDR3 reads CASSWEPAEGNTEAFF. CDR3 DNA sequence: TGCGCCAGCAGCTGGGAACCTGCTGAAGGGAACACTGAAGCTTTCTTT.

The genes are TRBV7-6 and TRBJ1-1, with TRBD1 as a possible D gene (5 bases). Germline V gene sequence: CDR1 SGHVS, CDR2 FNYEAQ. The CDR3 length is 15 residues. Trimming left V 3 bases short and J 0 bases short, with 11 bases between. The CDR3 is CASSFSQGMNTEAFF. In DNA, the CDR3 is TGTGCCAGCAGCTTTTCCCAGGGTATGAACACTGAAGCTTTCTTT.

The chain carries TRBV5-1 and TRBJ2-1; 7 bases match TRBD2. J gave up 8 bases and V 4 bases, and 21 bases lay outside the gene matches. The germline V gene has CDR1 SGHRS and CDR2 YFSETQ. The CDR3 covers 18 residues. The CDR3 spells CASSPLAGVQRPRDEQFF. The CDR3 bases are TGCGCCAGCAGCCCGCTCGCGGGAGTCCAGCGGCCGAGGGATGAGCAGTTCTTC.

This clone was seen more than once but under ten times. Other DNA sequences in the sample encode the same CDR3. The V and J genes are TRBV5-4 and TRBJ1-2, with a tentative D call TRBD1 (5 bases). Germline V CDR1 and CDR2: SGHNT, YYREEE (reference sequence). The CDR3 runs to 13 residues. Trimming left V 4 bases short and J 3 bases short, with 10 bases between. The CDR3 loop is CASSPQGDYGYTF. CDR3 DNA: TGTGCCAGCAGCCCCCAGGGCGACTATGGCTACACCTTC.

This sequence joins TRBV7-9 and TRBJ1-3; tentatively, D is TRBD1 (6 bases). Trimming took off 7 bases at V and 2 bases at J, with 6 bases between the two ends. The CDR3 is 12 residues long. Germline V CDR1 and CDR2: SEHNR, FQNEAQ (reference sequence). CDR3 protein: CASTGAGNTIYF. The DNA for the CDR3 is TGTGCCAGCACAGGGGCTGGAAACACCATATATTTT.

The chain recombines TRBV5-4 with TRBJ2-3; TRBD2 agrees at 14 bases. This CDR3 has 18 amino acids. Losses at the gene ends were 5 bases for V and 0 bases for J; bases not matched to a gene: 8. Germline V gene data show CDR1 as SGHNT and CDR2 as YYREEE (reference sequence). The CDR3 nucleotides read TGTGCCAGCAGACCGAGACTAGCGGGGGGGACTAGCACAGATACGCAGTATTTT. Amino acid sequence: CASRPRLAGGTSTDTQYF.

The CDR3 here is CAWSVGGPEETQYF. In DNA, the CDR3 is TGTGCCTGGAGTGTAGGAGGGCCAGAAGAGACCCAGTACTTC. The chain links TRBV30 to TRBJ2-5; D might be TRBD2 (6 bases). This CDR3 region has 14 residues. Germline CDR1 is GTSNPN and CDR2 is SVGIG (reference sequence). The V end lost 0 bases, the J end lost 3 bases, and 11 bases lay between the germline ends.